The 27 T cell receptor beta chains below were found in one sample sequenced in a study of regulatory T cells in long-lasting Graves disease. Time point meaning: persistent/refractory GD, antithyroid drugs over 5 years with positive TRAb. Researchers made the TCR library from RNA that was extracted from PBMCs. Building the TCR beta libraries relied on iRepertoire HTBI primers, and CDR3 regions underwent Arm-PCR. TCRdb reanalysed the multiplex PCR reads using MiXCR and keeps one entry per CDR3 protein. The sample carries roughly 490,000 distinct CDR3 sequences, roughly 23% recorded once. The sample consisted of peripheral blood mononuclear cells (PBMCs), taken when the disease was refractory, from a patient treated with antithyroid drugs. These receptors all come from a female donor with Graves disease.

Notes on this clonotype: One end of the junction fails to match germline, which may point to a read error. This chain's CDR3 is CACSSIHYYGYTF. In nucleotides, the CDR3 is TGTGCCTGCAGTTCAATCCATTATTATGGCTACACCTTC. This chain connects TRBV27 to TRBJ1-2; D ambiguous. Per the germline V gene, CDR1 is MNHEY and CDR2 is SMNVEV (reference sequence). This CDR3 comprises 13 residues.

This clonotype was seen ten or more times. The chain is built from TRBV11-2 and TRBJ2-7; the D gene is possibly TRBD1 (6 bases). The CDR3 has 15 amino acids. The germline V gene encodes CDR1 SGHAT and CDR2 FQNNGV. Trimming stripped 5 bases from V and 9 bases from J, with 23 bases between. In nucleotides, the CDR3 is TGTGCCAGCAGCCCTCCGTTGGGGGCAGGATTCGGGCAGTACTTC. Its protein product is CASSPPLGAGFGQYF.

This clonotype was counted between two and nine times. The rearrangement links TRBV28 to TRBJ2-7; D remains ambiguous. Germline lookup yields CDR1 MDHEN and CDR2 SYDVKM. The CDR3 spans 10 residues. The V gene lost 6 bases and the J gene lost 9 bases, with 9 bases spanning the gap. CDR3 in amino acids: CASSKRRQYF. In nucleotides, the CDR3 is TGTGCCAGCAGCAAGCGAAGGCAGTACTTC.

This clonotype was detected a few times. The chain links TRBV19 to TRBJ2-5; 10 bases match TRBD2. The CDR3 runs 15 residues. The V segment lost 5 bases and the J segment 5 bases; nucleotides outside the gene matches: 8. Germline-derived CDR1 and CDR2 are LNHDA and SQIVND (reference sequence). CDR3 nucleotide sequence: TGTGCCAGTAGTTTCACCCTTAGCGGGAGGGAGACCCAGTACTTC. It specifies CASSFTLSGRETQYF.

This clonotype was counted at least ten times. This chain's CDR3 is CAIRGQDYGYTF. CDR3 coding DNA: TGTGCCATCAGGGGACAGGACTATGGCTACACCTTC. The rearrangement uses TRBV10-3 and TRBJ1-2; 8 bases are a match to TRBD1. Germline V lookup: CDR1 ENHRY, CDR2 SYGVKD. CDR3 length: 12 residues. The junction had 0 bases not matched to a gene; V was cut back by 6 bases and J by 3 bases.

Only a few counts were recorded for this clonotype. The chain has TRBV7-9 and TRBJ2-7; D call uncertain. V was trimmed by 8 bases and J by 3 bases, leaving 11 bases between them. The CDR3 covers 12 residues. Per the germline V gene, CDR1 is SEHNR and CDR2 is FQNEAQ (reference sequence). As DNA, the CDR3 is TGTGCCAGCGGAATGACCTTCTACGAGCAGTACTTC. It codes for CASGMTFYEQYF.

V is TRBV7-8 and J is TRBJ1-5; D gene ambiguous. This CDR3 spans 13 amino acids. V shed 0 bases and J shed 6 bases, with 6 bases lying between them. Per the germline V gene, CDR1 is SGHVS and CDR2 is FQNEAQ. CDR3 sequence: CASSLAGIQPQHF. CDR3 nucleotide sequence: TGTGCCAGCAGCTTAGCCGGGATTCAGCCCCAGCATTTT. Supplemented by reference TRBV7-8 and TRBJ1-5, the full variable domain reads GAGVSQSPRYKVAKRGQDVALRCDPISGHVSLFWYQQALGQGPEFLTYFQNEAQLDKSGLPSDRFFAERPEGSVSTLKIQRTQQEDSAVYLCASSLAGIQPQHFGDGTRLSIL.

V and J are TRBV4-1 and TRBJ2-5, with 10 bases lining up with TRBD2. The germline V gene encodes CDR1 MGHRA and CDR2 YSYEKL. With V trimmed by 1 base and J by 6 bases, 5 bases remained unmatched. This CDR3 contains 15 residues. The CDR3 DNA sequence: TGCGCCAGCAGCCAAGTGGGACTAGCGAGTCAGACCCAGTACTTC. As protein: CASSQVGLASQTQYF.

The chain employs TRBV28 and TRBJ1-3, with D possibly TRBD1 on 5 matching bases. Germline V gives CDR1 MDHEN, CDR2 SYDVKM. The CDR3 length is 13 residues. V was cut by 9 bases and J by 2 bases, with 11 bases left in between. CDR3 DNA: TGTGCCAGTTCGGGGGGGGCTGGAAACACCATATATTTT. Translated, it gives CASSGGAGNTIYF.

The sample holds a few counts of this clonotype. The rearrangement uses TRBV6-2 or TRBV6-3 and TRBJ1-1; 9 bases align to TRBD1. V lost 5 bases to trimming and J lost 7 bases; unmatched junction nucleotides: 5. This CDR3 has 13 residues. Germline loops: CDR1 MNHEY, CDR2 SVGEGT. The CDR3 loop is CASSEQGAGEAFF. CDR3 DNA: TGTGCCAGCAGTGAACAGGGGGCGGGTGAAGCTTTCTTT.

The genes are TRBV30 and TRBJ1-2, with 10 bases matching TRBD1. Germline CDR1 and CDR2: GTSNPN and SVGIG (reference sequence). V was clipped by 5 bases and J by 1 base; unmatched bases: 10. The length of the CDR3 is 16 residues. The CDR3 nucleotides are TGTGCCTGGGCTGGACAGGGGGTCGGCTATAACTATGGCTACACCTTC. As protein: CAWAGQGVGYNYGYTF. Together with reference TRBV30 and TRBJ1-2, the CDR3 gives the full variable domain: SQTIHQWPATLVQPVGSPLSLECTVEGTSNPNLYWYRQAAGRGLQLLFYSVGIGQISSEVPQNLSASRPQDRQFILSSKKLLLSDSGFYLCAWAGQGVGYNYGYTFGSGTRLTVV.

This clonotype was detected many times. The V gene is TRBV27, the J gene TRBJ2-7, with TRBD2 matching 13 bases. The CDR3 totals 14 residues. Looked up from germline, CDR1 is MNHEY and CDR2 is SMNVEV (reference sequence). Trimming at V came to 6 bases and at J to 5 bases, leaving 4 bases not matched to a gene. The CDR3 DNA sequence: TGTGCCAGCAGACTAGCGGGGGGGCTGAACGAGCAGTACTTC. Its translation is CASRLAGGLNEQYF.

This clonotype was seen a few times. CDR3: CSVGAQETQYF. CDR3 nucleotides: TGCAGCGTTGGGGCGCAAGAGACCCAGTACTTC. V gene TRBV29-1 combines with J gene TRBJ2-5; no definite D call. The V gene's germline CDR1 is SQVTM and CDR2 ANQGSEA. This CDR3 has 11 amino acids. The V end lost 4 bases, the J end lost 2 bases, and 5 bases lay between the germline ends.

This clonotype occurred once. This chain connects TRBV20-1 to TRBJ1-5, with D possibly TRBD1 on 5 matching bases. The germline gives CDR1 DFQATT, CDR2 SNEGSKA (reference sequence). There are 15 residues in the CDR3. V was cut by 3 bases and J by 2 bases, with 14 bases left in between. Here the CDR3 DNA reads TGCAGTGCTAGCGACAGCTCCTCAGGCAATCAGCCCCAGCATTTT. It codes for CSASDSSSGNQPQHF.

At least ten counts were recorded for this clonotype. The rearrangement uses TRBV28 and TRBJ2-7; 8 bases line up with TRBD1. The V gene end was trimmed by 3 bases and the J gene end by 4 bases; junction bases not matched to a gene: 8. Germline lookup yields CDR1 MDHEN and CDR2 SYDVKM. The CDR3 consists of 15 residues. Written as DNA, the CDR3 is TGTGCCAGCAGTTTCAGGACAGGGAACCTTTACGAGCAGTACTTC. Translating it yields CASSFRTGNLYEQYF.

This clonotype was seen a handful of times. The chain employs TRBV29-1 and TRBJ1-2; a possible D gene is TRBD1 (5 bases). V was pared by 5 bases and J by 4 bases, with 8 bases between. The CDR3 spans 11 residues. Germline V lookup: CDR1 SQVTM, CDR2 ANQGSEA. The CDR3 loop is CSVLGTYGYTF. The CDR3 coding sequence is TGCAGCGTTCTAGGGACCTATGGCTACACCTTC. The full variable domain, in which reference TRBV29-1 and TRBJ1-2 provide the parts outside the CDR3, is SAVISQKPSRDICQRGTSLTIQCQVDSQVTMMFWYRQQPGQSLTLIATANQGSEATYESGFVIDKFPISRPNLTFSTLTVSNMSPEDSSIYLCSVLGTYGYTFGSGTRLTVV.

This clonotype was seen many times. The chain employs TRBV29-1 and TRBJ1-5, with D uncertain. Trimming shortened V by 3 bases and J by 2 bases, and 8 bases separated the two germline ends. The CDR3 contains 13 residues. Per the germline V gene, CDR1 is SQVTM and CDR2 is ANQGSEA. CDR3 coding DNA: TGCAGCGTTGAGGTAGGGCGCAATCAGCCCCAGCATTTT. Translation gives CSVEVGRNQPQHF.

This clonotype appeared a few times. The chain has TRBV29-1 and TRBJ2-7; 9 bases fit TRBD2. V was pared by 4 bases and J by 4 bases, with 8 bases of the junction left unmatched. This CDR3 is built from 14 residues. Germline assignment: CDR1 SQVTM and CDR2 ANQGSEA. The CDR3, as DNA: TGCAGCGTTGTGTCTGGCGGGAGGGCTTACGAGCAGTACTTC. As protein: CSVVSGGRAYEQYF.

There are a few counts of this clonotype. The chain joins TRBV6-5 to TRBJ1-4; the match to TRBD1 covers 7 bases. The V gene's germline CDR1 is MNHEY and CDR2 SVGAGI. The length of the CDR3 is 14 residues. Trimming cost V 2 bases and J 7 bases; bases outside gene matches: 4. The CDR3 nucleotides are TGTGCCAGCAGTTACACAGGGGCCCTTGAAAAACTGTTTTTT. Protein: CASSYTGALEKLFF.

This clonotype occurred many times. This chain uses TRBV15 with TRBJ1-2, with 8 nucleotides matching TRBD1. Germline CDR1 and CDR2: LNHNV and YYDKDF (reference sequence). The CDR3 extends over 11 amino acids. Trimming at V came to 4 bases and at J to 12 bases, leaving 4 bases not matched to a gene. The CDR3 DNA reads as TGTGCCACCAGCAACGTGACAGGGGACACCTTC. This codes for CATSNVTGDTF.

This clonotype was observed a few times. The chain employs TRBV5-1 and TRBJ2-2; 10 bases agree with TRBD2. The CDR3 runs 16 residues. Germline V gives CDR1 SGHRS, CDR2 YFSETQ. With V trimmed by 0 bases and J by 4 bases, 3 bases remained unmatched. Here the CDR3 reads CASSLALAGVTGELFF. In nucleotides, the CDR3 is TGCGCCAGCAGCTTGGCTCTAGCGGGAGTCACCGGGGAGCTGTTTTTT.

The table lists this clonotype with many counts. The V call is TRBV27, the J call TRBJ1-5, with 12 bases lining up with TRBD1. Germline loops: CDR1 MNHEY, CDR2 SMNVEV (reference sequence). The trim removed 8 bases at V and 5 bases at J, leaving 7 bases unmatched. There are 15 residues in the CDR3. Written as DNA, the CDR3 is TGTGCCAGCGGGGGGACAGGGGGCACGGATCAGCCCCAGCATTTT. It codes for CASGGTGGTDQPQHF.

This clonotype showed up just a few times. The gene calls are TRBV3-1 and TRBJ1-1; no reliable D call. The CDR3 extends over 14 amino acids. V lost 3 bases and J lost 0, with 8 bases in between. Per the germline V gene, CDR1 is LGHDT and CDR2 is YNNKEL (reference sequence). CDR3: CASSQSLVNTEAFF. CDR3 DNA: TGTGCCAGCAGCCAGTCCCTGGTGAACACTGAAGCTTTCTTT.

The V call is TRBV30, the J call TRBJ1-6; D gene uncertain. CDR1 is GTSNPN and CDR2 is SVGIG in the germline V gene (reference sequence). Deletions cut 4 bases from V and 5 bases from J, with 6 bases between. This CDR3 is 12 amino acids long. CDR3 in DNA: TGTGCCTGGAATCGGGATAATTCACCCCTCCACTTT. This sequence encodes CAWNRDNSPLHF.

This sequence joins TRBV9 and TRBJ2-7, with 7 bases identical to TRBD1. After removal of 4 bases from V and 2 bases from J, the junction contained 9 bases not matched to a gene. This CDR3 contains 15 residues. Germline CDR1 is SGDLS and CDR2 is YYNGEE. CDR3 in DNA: TGTGCCAGCAGCCCGTACGGGACAGAGGCCTACGAGCAGTACTTC. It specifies CASSPYGTEAYEQYF. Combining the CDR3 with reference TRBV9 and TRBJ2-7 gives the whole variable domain DSGVTQTPKHLITATGQRVTLRCSPRSGDLSVYWYQQSLDQGLQFLIQYYNGEERAKGNILERFSAQQFPDLHSELNLSSLELGDSALYFCASSPYGTEAYEQYFGPGTRLTVT.

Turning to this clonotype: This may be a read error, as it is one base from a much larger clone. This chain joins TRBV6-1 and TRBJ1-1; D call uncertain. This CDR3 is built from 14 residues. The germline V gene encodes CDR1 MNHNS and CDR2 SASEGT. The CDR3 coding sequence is TGTGTCAGCAGACTGACACGGCCTGACACTGAAGCTTTCTTT. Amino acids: CVSRLTRPDTEAFF.

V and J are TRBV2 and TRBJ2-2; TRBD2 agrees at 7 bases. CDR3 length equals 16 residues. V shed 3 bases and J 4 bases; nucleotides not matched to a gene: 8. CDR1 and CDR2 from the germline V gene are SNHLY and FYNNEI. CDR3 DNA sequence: TGTGCCAGCAGTGAGGGAGGGTGGCAGGGCACCGGGGAGCTGTTTTTT. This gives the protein CASSEGGWQGTGELFF.